What follows is one TCR beta chain and its context. V was cut by 6 bases and J by 0 bases, with 15 bases left in between. This CDR3 has 17 amino acids. CDR1 is KGHSH, CDR2 LQKENI, per germline. The data derive from a study of somatic mutations in cytotoxic T cells in rheumatoid arthritis. As for the study in general: In some cases, T-cell populations stained with V beta antibodies were flow-sorted at nearly 100% purity, and these included V beta1+ cells sequenced for TCRB.

Using positive magnetic bead selection on an AutoMACS, CD4+ and CD8+ cells were isolated, after which their purity was checked by flow cytometry. In the authors' workflow: Patient CD8+ clones above 1% seldom matched published virus-specific TCRB sequences. Measured with immunoSEQ multiplex PCR; TCRdb has only the in-frame clones, and not every one. V, J and clone size were drawn from that table, and D and trimming were deduced from the DNA. The sample holds around 9,000 clones, 60% to 80% seen once. The chain has TRBV18 and TRBJ1-6; D call uncertain. Sequencing input: CD8+ T cells sorted from blood. This TCR was sampled from an adult with rheumatoid arthritis. CDR3 DNA sequence: TGTGCCAGCTCTCCAGTGGGCTTGAGCTCCTATAATTCACCCCTCCACTTT. It is translated as CASSPVGLSSYNSPLHF.